This T cell receptor beta chain was captured in a study of CD8 T cells in Susac syndrome. Random-hexamer reverse transcription was applied to roughly 0.5 to 1 ug RNA. TCRdb called the immunoSEQ multiplex PCR reads again in MiXCR, with one record for every CDR3 protein. The sample has some 130,000 distinct CDR3 sequences; roughly 94% are singletons. Trimming pared 7 bases from V and 3 bases from J, leaving 10 bases between. The CDR3 runs 14 residues. From germline, CDR1 is LNHDA and CDR2 SQIVND (reference sequence). This clonotype originated in a human donor with multiple sclerosis. The chain joins TRBV19 to TRBJ2-6, with D perhaps TRBD1 (6 bases). The specimen sequenced was CD4+ T cells from PBMCs. The chain's CDR3 is CASTTGNGANVLTF. Here the CDR3 DNA reads TGTGCCAGTACAACAGGGAATGGGGCCAACGTCCTGACTTTC.